The present entry profiles one TCR beta chain with its context. Its specificity is unknown. Here immunoSEQ multiplex PCR was the method, and the copy in TCRdb shows in-frame clones only, minus some. Of about 79,000 clones in the sample, 92% were seen once. The sample originates from a study of T cell responses to AZD1222 COVID-19 vaccine. Study results and limitations: Only a handful of AZD1222 recipients, several in all, had baseline seropositivity. Mostly white British, mostly female donors; authors suggested clonal diversity may be underestimated. Nearly half of spike-specific TCRs reportedly target unmutated variant regions.

The CDR3 has 19 residues. Losses at the gene ends were 0 bases for V and 0 bases for J; bases not matched to a gene: 7. Per the germline V gene, CDR1 is LNHNV and CDR2 is YYDKDF (reference sequence). The receptor was isolated from an adult in good health. Sample: peripheral blood, taken on day 0 of MenACWY control vaccination. The rearrangement uses TRBV15 and TRBJ2-1, with 11 bases lining up with TRBD2. DNA for the CDR3: TGTGCCACCAGCAGAGATCGACAGACTAGCGGGGCCTCCTACAATGAGCAGTTCTTC. This gives the protein CATSRDRQTSGASYNEQFF.